The 12 T cell receptor beta chains below come from one sample, sequenced in a study of cytomegalovirus exposure and HLA in healthy donors. Primers for the PCR totalled 60 Vbeta and 13 Jbeta. TCRdb's copy holds only in-frame clones and misses some; the assay was immunoSEQ multiplex PCR. The profile shows around 150,000 clones, approximately 60% of them singletons. Sequencing was done on a sample of PBMCs. Every receptor here comes from a woman aged 40 to 50 in good health and CMV-seronegative.

The V gene is TRBV4-2, the J gene TRBJ2-2, with a weak D call TRBD1 (5 bases). V was cut by 4 bases and J by 4 bases, with 10 bases left in between. From germline, CDR1 is LGHNA and CDR2 YNFKEQ. This CDR3 has 14 residues. In DNA, the CDR3 is TGTGCCAGCAGCCTACAGGTGATCACCGGGGAGCTGTTTTTT. Translation gives CASSLQVITGELFF.

This chain connects TRBV10-3 to TRBJ2-5, with D possibly being TRBD1 (5 bases). Germline loops: CDR1 ENHRY, CDR2 SYGVKD. Trimming stripped 3 bases from V and 3 bases from J, with 11 bases between. The CDR3 runs to 14 residues. CDR3 DNA: TGTGCCATCAGTGAAAGTAACAGGAAAGAGACCCAGTACTTC. This encodes CAISESNRKETQYF.

This chain uses TRBV28 with TRBJ1-6; 10 bases agree with TRBD1. CDR1 is MDHEN, CDR2 SYDVKM, per germline. The CDR3 runs 15 residues. J was trimmed by 10 bases and V by 4 bases; bases with no gene match: 7. The CDR3 DNA reads as TGTGCCAGCAGTTCCGCCGGGACAGGGGAGTCACCCCTCCACTTT. Protein sequence: CASSSAGTGESPLHF.

The chain employs TRBV6-5 and TRBJ1-2; D remains ambiguous. Trimming removed 2 bases at V and 5 bases at J, with 12 bases between. Germline V gene data show CDR1 as MNHEY and CDR2 as SVGAGI. The CDR3 contains 14 residues. The chain's CDR3 is CASSYARTAYGYTF. The DNA of the CDR3 is TGTGCCAGCAGTTACGCCAGGACTGCTTATGGCTACACCTTC.

This clone was found a few times. The rearrangement links TRBV7-9 to TRBJ2-1, with TRBD1 identical over 7 bases. Germline-derived CDR1 and CDR2 are SEHNR and FQNEAQ (reference sequence). J lost 4 bases, V lost 7 bases, and 10 bases had no gene match. The length of the CDR3 is 15 residues. Here the CDR3 reads CASTPWGTAYNEQFF. CDR3 nucleotide sequence: TGTGCCAGCACCCCATGGGGGACAGCATACAATGAGCAGTTCTTC.

The CDR3 nucleotides are TGTGCCTGGAGTGTACAGGGTTCGATCACTGAAGCTTTCTTT. The encoded protein is CAWSVQGSITEAFF. The chain employs TRBV30 and TRBJ1-1; TRBD1 might be the D (6 bases). This CDR3 comprises 14 residues. Germline V gene data show CDR1 as GTSNPN and CDR2 as SVGIG (reference sequence). Trimming cost V 0 bases and J 4 bases, with 12 bases left between them.

The V gene is TRBV5-1, the J gene TRBJ2-5; no reliable D call. In germline, CDR1 is SGHRS, CDR2 YFSETQ. The CDR3 is 14 amino acids. V was pared by 0 bases and J by 3 bases, with 9 bases between. As DNA, the CDR3 is TGCGCCAGCAGCTTGGAAGGCAGGAAAGAGACCCAGTACTTC. This sequence encodes CASSLEGRKETQYF.

The chain links TRBV4-2 to TRBJ1-6, with 7 bases matching TRBD1. The CDR3 contains 13 residues. CDR1 is LGHNA, CDR2 YNFKEQ, per germline. The V and J ends lost 0 bases and 16 bases, in that order; junction bases with no gene match: 6. The CDR3 DNA reads TGTGCCAGCAGCCAAGACCCCCAGGGGGTTCTCCACTTT. Translated: CASSQDPQGVLHF.

This clone was seen just once. The V gene is TRBV7-3, the J gene TRBJ1-1, with D perhaps matching TRBD1 (5 bases). V was pared by 1 base and J by 4 bases, with 10 bases between. This CDR3 has 14 amino acids. From germline, CDR1 is SGHTA and CDR2 FQGTGA. The CDR3: CASSLIPGSTEAFF. Here the CDR3 DNA reads TGTGCCAGCAGCTTAATCCCAGGGTCCACTGAAGCTTTCTTT.

This clone appeared once. This rearrangement joins TRBV6-4 to TRBJ1-1, with D unclear. V gave up 10 bases and J gave up 4 bases, with 16 bases separating them. CDR3 size: 13 residues. Per germline, CDR1 MRHNA and CDR2 SNTAGT. CDR3: CATSESVSTEAFF. CDR3 in DNA: TGTGCCACCAGCGAATCGGTGAGCACTGAAGCTTTCTTT.

This clone was counted between two and nine times. V gene TRBV14 combines with J gene TRBJ2-7; possible D gene TRBD1, 5 bases. The CDR3 is made up of 16 amino acids. Trimming took off 1 base at V and 6 bases at J, with 19 bases between the two ends. The germline V gene encodes CDR1 SGHDN and CDR2 FVKESK. The CDR3 sequence is CASSQVSRQGRGEQYF. The CDR3 DNA follows: TGTGCCAGCAGCCAAGTCAGCCGGCAGGGAAGGGGCGAGCAGTACTTC.

The chain couples TRBV30 to TRBJ2-1, with TRBD2 as a possible D gene (6 bases). V dropped 7 bases and J dropped 1 base, with 14 bases sitting between them. CDR3 length equals 14 residues. CDR1 is GTSNPN, CDR2 SVGIG, per germline (reference sequence). The CDR3 spells CALNRGRSYNEQFF. The CDR3 DNA reads TGTGCCTTGAACCGGGGGAGGTCCTACAATGAGCAGTTCTTC.